Each of the 15 T cell receptor beta chains below was sequenced from the same sample in a study of blood T cells in healthy people across ages. It was with a sample-barcoded 5' primer and a J-beta primer mix that a second PCR of roughly 6 to 11 cycles was run. MiXCR, run by TCRdb on the 5' RACE reads, gives a single entry per CDR3 protein. The table has about 1.7 million distinct CDR3 sequences, roughly 28% seen once. Sequencing was performed on blood. The receptors here all came from a woman aged 25-40 years in good health.

The chain has TRBV2 and TRBJ2-1, with 10 bases lining up with TRBD2. Germline V CDR1 and CDR2: SNHLY, FYNNEI. J was trimmed by 10 bases and V by 6 bases; bases with no gene match: 9. The CDR3 is made up of 14 amino acids. The CDR3 here is CASSGLGTSEEQFF. The CDR3 nucleotides are TGTGCCAGCAGCGGGCTAGGGACTAGCGAGGAGCAGTTCTTC.

This clonotype was detected a few times. The chain employs TRBV7-9 and TRBJ2-1, with D tentatively TRBD1 or TRBD2 (5 bases each). The CDR3 totals 16 residues. Trimming took 6 bases from V and 4 from J, leaving 19 bases between them. Germline V gene data show CDR1 as SEHNR and CDR2 as FQNEAQ (reference sequence). The CDR3: CASRWGKITPYNEQFF. CDR3 bases: TGTGCCAGCAGATGGGGGAAAATAACCCCTTACAATGAGCAGTTCTTC. Combining the CDR3 with reference TRBV7-9 and TRBJ2-1 gives the whole variable domain DTGVSQNPRHKITKRGQNVTFRCDPISEHNRLYWYRQTLGQGPEFLTYFQNEAQLEKSRLLSDRFSAERPKGSFSTLEIQRTEQGDSAMYLCASRWGKITPYNEQFFGPGTRLTVL.

At least ten counts were recorded for this clonotype. The chain combines TRBV12-3 or TRBV12-4 with TRBJ1-2; 8 bases are shared with TRBD1. The V segment lost 1 base and the J segment 4 bases; nucleotides outside the gene matches: 2. The CDR3 is 14 amino acids. This CDR3 is CASSLGTGIYGYTF. The DNA for the CDR3 is TGTGCCAGCAGTTTAGGGACAGGGATCTATGGCTACACCTTC.

The chain recombines TRBV5-1 with TRBJ2-2; unclear D gene. The germline V and J ends were trimmed by 0 bases and 4 bases, with 7 bases remaining between them. CDR1 SGHRS and CDR2 YFSETQ come from the germline V gene. The CDR3 covers 14 residues. The CDR3 nucleotides are TGCGCCAGCAGCTTGGTCCGAGTCACCGGGGAGCTGTTTTTT. It specifies CASSLVRVTGELFF.

The chain carries TRBV5-1 and TRBJ2-7, with 9 bases matching TRBD1. Germline trimming cut 7 bases from V and 2 bases from J; bases unmatched to any gene: 16. CDR1 is SGHRS, CDR2 YFSETQ, per germline. The CDR3 runs to 17 residues. CDR3 sequence reads: CASFPGQGRTSTYEQYF. CDR3 in DNA: TGCGCCAGCTTCCCGGGACAGGGTCGCACGTCTACCTACGAGCAGTACTTC.

This clonotype was recorded many times. The rearrangement joins TRBV10-2 to TRBJ2-7; TRBD2 agrees at 10 bases. The CDR3 length is 12 residues. Losses at the gene ends were 6 bases for V and 5 bases for J; bases not matched to a gene: 1. Germline V lookup: CDR1 WSHSY, CDR2 SAAADI. The DNA of the CDR3 is TGCGCCAGCAGCGGGACTAGCGACGAGCAGTACTTC. This translates into CASSGTSDEQYF.

This rearrangement joins TRBV9 to TRBJ2-2; D gene ambiguous. Per the germline V gene, CDR1 is SGDLS and CDR2 is YYNGEE. Trimming left V 3 bases short and J 1 base short, with 13 bases between. This CDR3 has 16 residues. CDR3 sequence (DNA): TGTGCCAGCAGCGCGGGCCTTATGGGGAACACCGGGGAGCTGTTTTTT. Its protein is CASSAGLMGNTGELFF.

This clonotype was detected only a few times. The chain combines TRBV28 with TRBJ1-2, with 7 bases aligning to TRBD1. V shed 6 bases and J 3 bases; nucleotides not matched to a gene: 4. The V gene's germline CDR1 is MDHEN and CDR2 SYDVKM. The CDR3 sequence is 13 residues long. CDR3: CASRGQSDYGYTF. The CDR3 DNA reads as TGTGCCAGCAGGGGACAGTCGGACTATGGCTACACCTTC.

This chain uses TRBV11-2 with TRBJ2-1; D not resolved. V was clipped by 5 bases and J by 6 bases, with 14 bases between them. CDR3 size: 14 residues. Germline V CDR1 and CDR2: SGHAT, FQNNGV. CDR3 nucleotides: TGTGCCAGCAGCCTGTATACTACCGCCAATGAGCAGTTCTTC. This translates into CASSLYTTANEQFF.

The rearrangement links TRBV20-1 to TRBJ2-3; TRBD2 matches 10 bases. CDR3 length equals 15 residues. CDR1 DFQATT and CDR2 SNEGSKA come from the germline V gene (reference sequence). The ends lost 3 bases at V and 3 bases at J; junction bases unmatched: 6. CDR3 in DNA: TGCAGTGCTAGTCTAGCGGGGGATATAACAGATACGCAGTATTTT. It translates to CSASLAGDITDTQYF.

This clonotype was counted only a few times. The rearrangement joins TRBV20-1 to TRBJ1-4; unclear D gene. CDR3 size: 14 residues. V was pared by 5 bases and J by 5 bases, with 15 bases between. CDR1 and CDR2 (germline): DFQATT, SNEGSKA (reference sequence). The CDR3 bases are TGCAGTGCTCAAGCCGAGGTTGGAAATGAAAAACTGTTTTTT. This sequence encodes CSAQAEVGNEKLFF.

This clonotype was observed a handful of times. V is TRBV14 and J is TRBJ2-7; the D gene is possibly TRBD1 (5 bases). Germline CDR1 is SGHDN and CDR2 is FVKESK. This CDR3 contains 14 residues. V lost 4 bases to trimming and J lost 3 bases, with 13 bases between them. The chain's CDR3 is CASSPDIFGYEQYF. CDR3 bases: TGTGCCAGCAGCCCGGACATCTTCGGCTACGAGCAGTACTTC.

This clonotype was seen ten or more times. The chain employs TRBV5-1 and TRBJ2-7, with 8 bases lining up with TRBD2. CDR3 length equals 14 residues. Germline values: CDR1 SGHRS, CDR2 YFSETQ. The ends lost 0 bases at V and 6 bases at J; junction bases unmatched: 5. As DNA, the CDR3 is TGCGCCAGCAGCTTGGATCCGGGGGGGCTCGAGCAGTACTTC. This gives the protein CASSLDPGGLEQYF.

The chain has TRBV15 and TRBJ2-1, with 8 bases matching TRBD2. V trimming: 0 bases; J trimming: 11 bases; junction bases outside the gene matches: 12. There are 16 residues in the CDR3. From germline, CDR1 is LNHNV and CDR2 YYDKDF (reference sequence). The CDR3 here is CATSRDQAAGGRKQFF. The CDR3 bases are TGTGCCACCAGCAGAGATCAAGCGGCGGGGGGTCGGAAGCAGTTCTTC.

The CDR3 DNA reads as TGTGCCAGCAATTTGGGAGCTAGCGGCCACACAGATACGCAGTATTTT. Translated: CASNLGASGHTDTQYF. The rearrangement links TRBV7-9 to TRBJ2-3, with 7 nucleotides matching TRBD2. This CDR3 is 16 amino acids long. CDR1 and CDR2 from the germline V gene are SEHNR and FQNEAQ (reference sequence). The V and J ends lost 7 bases and 2 bases, in that order; junction bases with no gene match: 12.